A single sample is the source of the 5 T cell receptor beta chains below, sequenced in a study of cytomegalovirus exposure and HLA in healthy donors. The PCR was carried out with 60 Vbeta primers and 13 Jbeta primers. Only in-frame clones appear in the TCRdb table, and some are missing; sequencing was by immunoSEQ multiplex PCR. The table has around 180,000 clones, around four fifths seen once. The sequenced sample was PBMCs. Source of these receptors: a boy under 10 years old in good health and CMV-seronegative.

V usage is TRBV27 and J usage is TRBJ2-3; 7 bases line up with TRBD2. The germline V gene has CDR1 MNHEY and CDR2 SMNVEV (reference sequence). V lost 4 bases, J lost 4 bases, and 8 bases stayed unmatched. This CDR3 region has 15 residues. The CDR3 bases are TGTGCCAGCAGTTCGCTAGCGGTAATGGCAGATACGCAGTATTTT. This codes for CASSSLAVMADTQYF.

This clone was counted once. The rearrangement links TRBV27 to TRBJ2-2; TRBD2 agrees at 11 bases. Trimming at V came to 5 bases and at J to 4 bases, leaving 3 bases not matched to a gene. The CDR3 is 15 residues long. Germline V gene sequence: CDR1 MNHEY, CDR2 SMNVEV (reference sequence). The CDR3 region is CASSTTSGSTGELFF. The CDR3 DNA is TGTGCCAGCAGTACTACTAGCGGGAGCACCGGGGAGCTGTTTTTT.

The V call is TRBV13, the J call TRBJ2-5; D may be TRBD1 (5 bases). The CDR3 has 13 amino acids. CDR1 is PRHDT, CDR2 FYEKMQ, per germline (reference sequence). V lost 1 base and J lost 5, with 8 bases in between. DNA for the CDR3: TGTGCCAGCAGCTTAGTAGCAGGGGAGACCCAGTACTTC. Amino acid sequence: CASSLVAGETQYF.

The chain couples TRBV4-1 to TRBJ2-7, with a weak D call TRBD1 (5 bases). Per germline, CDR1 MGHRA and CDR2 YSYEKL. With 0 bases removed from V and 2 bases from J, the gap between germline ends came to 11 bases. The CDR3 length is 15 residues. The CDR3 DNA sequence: TGCGCCAGCAGCCAAGATCCAGGGATTACCTACGAGCAGTACTTC. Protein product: CASSQDPGITYEQYF.

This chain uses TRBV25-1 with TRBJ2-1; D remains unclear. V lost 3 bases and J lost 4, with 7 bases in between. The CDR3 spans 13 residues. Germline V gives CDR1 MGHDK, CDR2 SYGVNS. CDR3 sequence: CASSEHGYNEQFF. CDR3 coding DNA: TGTGCCAGCAGTGAGCACGGGTACAATGAGCAGTTCTTC.